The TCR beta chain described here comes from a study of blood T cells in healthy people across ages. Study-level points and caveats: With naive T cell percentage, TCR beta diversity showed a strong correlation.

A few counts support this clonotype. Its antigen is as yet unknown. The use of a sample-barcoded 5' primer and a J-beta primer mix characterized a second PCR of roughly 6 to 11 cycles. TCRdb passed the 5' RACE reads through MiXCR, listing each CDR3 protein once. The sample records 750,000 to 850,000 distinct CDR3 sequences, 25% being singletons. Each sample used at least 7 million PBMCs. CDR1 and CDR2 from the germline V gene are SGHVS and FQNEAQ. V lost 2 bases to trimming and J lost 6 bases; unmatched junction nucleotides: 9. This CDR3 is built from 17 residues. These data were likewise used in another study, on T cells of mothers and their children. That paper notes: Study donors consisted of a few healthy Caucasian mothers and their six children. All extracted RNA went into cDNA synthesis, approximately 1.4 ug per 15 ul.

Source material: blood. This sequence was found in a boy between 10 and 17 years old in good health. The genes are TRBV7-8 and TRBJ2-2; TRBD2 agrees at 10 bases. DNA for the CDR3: TGTGCCAGCAGCTTAATTTGGAGGACTAGCGGATCCGGGGAGCTGTTTTTT. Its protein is CASSLIWRTSGSGELFF.